The 9 T cell receptor beta chains given below trace back to one sample, sequenced in a study of cytomegalovirus exposure and HLA in healthy donors. Here immunoSEQ multiplex PCR was the method, and the copy in TCRdb shows in-frame clones only, minus some. The sample consists of approximately 300,000 clones, about nine tenths of them appearing once. The material sequenced was PBMCs. The receptors here all came from a woman between 25 and 40 years old in good health and CMV-seropositive.

The V gene is TRBV4-2, the J gene TRBJ1-1, with 9 positions matching TRBD1. This CDR3 spans 13 amino acids. The V and J ends lost 4 bases and 11 bases, in that order; junction bases with no gene match: 8. The germline CDR1 and CDR2 sequences are LGHNA and YNFKEQ. CDR3 residues: CASSPLGQGRAFF. The CDR3 DNA is TGTGCCAGCAGCCCCCTAGGACAGGGGCGCGCTTTCTTT.

The V call is TRBV5-5, the J call TRBJ2-7; either TRBD1 or TRBD2 may fit D (7 bases each). The V gene's germline CDR1 is SGHKS and CDR2 YYEKEE (reference sequence). This CDR3 comprises 13 residues. Trimming removed 4 bases at V and 5 bases at J, with 13 bases between. CDR3 DNA sequence: TGTGCCAGCAGCCCAGGGGGAGGGGACGAGCAGTACTTC. It is translated as CASSPGGGDEQYF.

This clone appeared once. This sequence joins TRBV4-3 and TRBJ1-1; D is undetermined. V was pared by 2 bases and J by 1 base, with 17 bases between. Germline V lookup: CDR1 LGHNA, CDR2 YSLEER. The length of the CDR3 is 17 residues. The CDR3 DNA is TGCGCCAGCAGCCAATACGAAGGTTCGACCCCGAACACTGAAGCTTTCTTT. It encodes CASSQYEGSTPNTEAFF.

The chain combines TRBV29-1 with TRBJ1-1; a weak D match, TRBD1 (5 bases). The CDR3 sequence is 16 residues long. Germline loops: CDR1 SQVTM, CDR2 ANQGSEA. The V and J ends lost 4 bases and 1 base respectively, with 19 bases between them. DNA for the CDR3: TGCAGCGTTGGACCCCTCCCCGGGACTCCGAACACTGAAGCTTTCTTT. This encodes CSVGPLPGTPNTEAFF.

The chain uses TRBV5-1 and TRBJ2-1; TRBD2 agrees at 12 bases. This CDR3 comprises 16 residues. Germline trimming cut 5 bases from V and 3 bases from J; bases unmatched to any gene: 6. From germline, CDR1 is SGHRS and CDR2 YFSETQ. This CDR3 reads CASSFTSGGNYNEQFF. CDR3 DNA sequence: TGCGCCAGCAGTTTTACTAGCGGGGGGAACTACAATGAGCAGTTCTTC.

This clone was observed a handful of times. The rearrangement uses TRBV9 and TRBJ2-2; the D is unclear. With 6 bases removed from V and 1 base from J, the gap between germline ends came to 4 bases. Germline-derived CDR1 and CDR2 are SGDLS and YYNGEE. The length of the CDR3 is 12 residues. The CDR3 is CASNLNTGELFF. CDR3 bases: TGTGCCAGCAACCTGAACACCGGGGAGCTGTTTTTT.

This chain joins TRBV9 and TRBJ2-7; D is unresolved. Deletions cut 0 bases from V and 0 bases from J, with 4 bases between. The CDR3 consists of 13 residues. Germline loops: CDR1 SGDLS, CDR2 YYNGEE. CDR3 in amino acids: CASSVVLSYEQYF. For the CDR3, the DNA is TGTGCCAGCAGCGTAGTACTCTCCTACGAGCAGTACTTC.

A few counts support this clone. The chain couples TRBV15 to TRBJ2-7; D remains ambiguous. Germline values: CDR1 LNHNV, CDR2 YYDKDF (reference sequence). V was clipped by 0 bases and J by 1 base, with 7 bases between them. The CDR3 covers 14 residues. CDR3 region: CATSRDLLSYEQYF. The CDR3 DNA sequence: TGTGCCACCAGCAGAGATCTCCTTTCCTACGAGCAGTACTTC.

This chain links TRBV5-6 with TRBJ1-1; possibly TRBD1 for D (6 bases). The CDR3 contains 13 residues. Germline CDR1 reads SGHDT; CDR2 reads YYEEEE. V was trimmed by 0 bases and J by 6 bases, leaving 9 bases between them. This CDR3 reads CASSLGTVSEAFF. The CDR3 bases are TGTGCCAGCAGCTTGGGGACAGTATCTGAAGCTTTCTTT.